This entry concerns a single T cell receptor (beta chain). Antigen: not known. These data come from a study of untreated major depressive disorder. Study-level results: TRBV05-01 (Vbeta 5.1) usage was higher in CD4+ T cells of depressed patients than controls.

The CDR3 consists of 13 residues. V was pared by 4 bases and J by 8 bases, with 4 bases of the junction left unmatched. The germline V gene has CDR1 MGHDK and CDR2 SYGVNS. Using immunoSEQ multiplex PCR, the repertoire was profiled, and TCRdb retains in-frame clones only, with some absent. The profile shows just over 20,000 clones, more than 75% of them singletons. Every participant had European ancestry. Controls lacked current or lifetime mood disorder and scored 5 or less on depressive symptoms. Around 28 ml of peripheral blood was collected per donor. The sequence derives from a woman in her twenties or thirties in good health. Sequencing was carried out using CD4+ T cells from PBMCs. V is TRBV25-1 and J is TRBJ1-2; 10 bases line up with TRBD1. The CDR3 nucleotides are TGTGCCAGCAGTGTAATGACAGGGGGCGGCTACACCTTC. It specifies CASSVMTGGGYTF.